Listed here are 17 T cell receptor beta chains from one sample, sequenced in a study of CXCR3-negative and CXCR3-positive naive CD8 T cells. Broader study findings: Naive cells positive for CXCR3 carried more hydrophobic TRB CDR3s than CXCR3-negative ones.

5' RACE that incorporated UMI labels was used to prepare the TRB cDNA libraries. TCRdb re-called the 5' RACE reads and catalogs CDR3 proteins one per entry, DNA excluded. The table for this sample gives 60,000 to 70,000 distinct CDR3 sequences. The antigens these receptors bind are not known. The material sequenced was naive CXCR3+ CD8+ T cells from blood. Subset defined: CD45RO-CCR7+CD27+CD95- naive CD8+ T cells expressing CXCR3 (TNR3+). These receptors were collected from a human donor in good health. Some clones in this sample may be carry-over from other donors' samples.

The genes are TRBV7-2 and TRBJ2-3; TCRdb gives TRBD1 as the D gene, but with no DNA this cannot be confirmed. The CDR3 is made up of 15 amino acids. CDR1 SGHTA and CDR2 FQGNSA come from the germline V gene. The CDR3 spells CASSLRQAGGDTQYF.

The chain couples TRBV20-1 to TRBJ2-7. The CDR3 sequence is 15 residues long. The germline gives CDR1 DFQATT, CDR2 SNEGSKA (reference sequence). The CDR3 loop is CSVRLQGRGSYEQYF.

The V gene is TRBV20-1, the J gene TRBJ2-1; absent DNA, TCRdb's TRBD1 call cannot be checked. Germline V lookup: CDR1 DFQATT, CDR2 SNEGSKA (reference sequence). CDR3 size: 15 residues. CDR3 sequence reads: CSARVGDSSYNEQFF.

V gene TRBV10-3 combines with J gene TRBJ2-1; without DNA, the TCRdb call of TRBD1 cannot be checked. CDR1 is ENHRY and CDR2 is SYGVKD in the germline V gene. This CDR3 has 15 residues. CDR3 amino acids: CAAQSPGQGYNEQFF.

The chain combines TRBV4-1 with TRBJ2-7. This CDR3 contains 15 residues. Looked up from germline, CDR1 is MGHRA and CDR2 is YSYEKL. CDR3 in amino acids: CASSQQRGSPYEQYF.

The chain carries TRBV20-1 and TRBJ2-7; TCRdb proposes TRBD1, but this gene call is untestable without DNA. The CDR3 sequence is 13 residues long. Germline V gene lookup returns CDR1 DFQATT and CDR2 SNEGSKA (reference sequence). The chain's CDR3 is CSARDRGKHEQYF.

The V gene is TRBV5-1, the J gene TRBJ2-5; without DNA, the TCRdb call of TRBD1 cannot be checked. Germline V lookup: CDR1 SGHRS, CDR2 YFSETQ. The length of the CDR3 is 14 residues. CDR3 loop: CASGFWDGEETQYF. Full variable domain (remainder filled in from reference TRBV5-1 and TRBJ2-5): KAGVTQTPRYLIKTRGQQVTLSCSPISGHRSVSWYQQTPGQGLQFLFEYFSETQRNKGNFPGRFSGRQFSNSRSEMNVSTLELGDSALYLCASGFWDGEETQYFGPGTRLLVL.

The CDR3 sequence: CSVGTHGGTDYNEQFF. The chain employs TRBV29-1 and TRBJ2-1; TCRdb reports TRBD1, a call that lacks DNA to check it against. Looked up from germline, CDR1 is SQVTM and CDR2 is ANQGSEA. CDR3 length: 16 amino acids.

The chain links TRBV7-9 to TRBJ2-7; as DNA is missing, the TRBD1 call by TCRdb cannot be tested. The germline V gene encodes CDR1 SEHNR and CDR2 FQNEAQ (reference sequence). The CDR3 loop spans 15 amino acids. This chain's CDR3 is CASSPPAGEPYEQYF.

The chain joins TRBV5-5 to TRBJ1-4. The CDR3 is 15 amino acids. Germline V lookup: CDR1 SGHKS, CDR2 YYEKEE (reference sequence). CDR3 sequence: CASSGTGTSNEKLFF.

The rearrangement links TRBV27 to TRBJ2-7; without DNA, the TCRdb call of TRBD1 cannot be checked. The CDR3 is made up of 16 amino acids. CDR1 and CDR2 from the germline V gene are MNHEY and SMNVEV (reference sequence). The CDR3 sequence: CASSLDRGPLPYEQYF.

The chain is built from TRBV3-1 and TRBJ2-5; the D call from TCRdb, TRBD1, cannot be confirmed without DNA. Per the germline V gene, CDR1 is LGHDT and CDR2 is YNNKEL (reference sequence). The CDR3 covers 19 residues. CDR3 sequence reads: CASSQDRGAASVFQETQYF.

The chain has TRBV29-1 and TRBJ1-2; no DNA is available, so the TRBD1 call from TCRdb remains unchecked. Germline V gene data show CDR1 as SQVTM and CDR2 as ANQGSEA. CDR3 size: 16 residues. The CDR3 reads CSVEDRTGTLRGGYTF.

This rearrangement joins TRBV7-9 to TRBJ1-4. Germline CDR1 is SEHNR and CDR2 is FQNEAQ (reference sequence). The length of the CDR3 is 17 residues. This CDR3 reads CASSSDDGWKRGEKLFF.

The V call is TRBV7-9, the J call TRBJ2-7. The CDR3 totals 14 residues. Looked up from germline, CDR1 is SEHNR and CDR2 is FQNEAQ (reference sequence). The CDR3 is CASSLANQDYEQYF.

The J gene is TRBJ2-1, the V gene TRBV20-1. Germline CDR1 DFQATT, CDR2 SNEGSKA (reference sequence). The CDR3 extends over 15 amino acids. The chain's CDR3 is CSARDLGSNRNEQFF.

The CDR3 sequence: CASSAGTGPYNEQFF. The chain is built from TRBV25-1 and TRBJ2-1; TCRdb indicates TRBD1, and absent DNA this call remains unverified. CDR3 size: 15 residues. The V gene's germline CDR1 is MGHDK and CDR2 SYGVNS. The full variable domain, in which reference TRBV25-1 and TRBJ2-1 provide the parts outside the CDR3, is EADIYQTPRYLVIGTGKKITLECSQTMGHDKMYWYQQDPGMELHLIHYSYGVNSTEKGDLSSESTVSRIRTEHFPLTLESARPSHTSQYLCASSAGTGPYNEQFFGPGTRLTVL.